The 26 T cell receptor beta chains below were found in one sample sequenced in a study of blood T cells in healthy people across ages. Primed by a sample-barcoded 5' primer and a J-beta primer mix, a second PCR proceeded for about 6 to 11 cycles. Each CDR3 protein gets one entry after TCRdb re-called the 5' RACE reads with MiXCR. The table lists hundreds of thousands of distinct CDR3 sequences, around 31% of them singletons. Sequenced: blood. These receptors all come from a woman aged 80 or over in good health.

This clonotype appeared many times. The V gene is TRBV7-2, the J gene TRBJ2-1, with unresolved D. The germline gives CDR1 SGHTA, CDR2 FQGNSA. CDR3 length: 12 residues. V was trimmed by 5 bases and J by 6 bases, leaving 8 bases between them. The CDR3 DNA is TGTGCCAGCAGCCCCCAGCCCAATGAGCAGTTCTTC. It yields the protein CASSPQPNEQFF.

CDR3: CASTPSGLNTGELFF. CDR3 nucleotide sequence: TGTGCCAGCACTCCTAGCGGGCTGAACACCGGGGAGCTGTTTTTT. This chain connects TRBV28 to TRBJ2-2; 8 nucleotides agree with TRBD2. The V and J ends lost 7 bases and 1 base, in that order; junction bases with no gene match: 5. The CDR3 spans 15 residues. Germline assignment: CDR1 MDHEN and CDR2 SYDVKM. The full variable domain, completed using reference TRBV28 and TRBJ2-2, is DVKVTQSSRYLVKRTGEKVFLECVQDMDHENMFWYRQDPGLGLRLIYFSYDVKMKEKGDIPEGYSVSREKKERFSLILESASTNQTSMYLCASTPSGLNTGELFFGEGSRLTVL.

This sequence joins TRBV20-1 and TRBJ2-5; possible D gene TRBD1, 6 bases. The end of the DNA is better explained by TRBJ2-7, so the J call may be wrong. There are 12 residues in the CDR3. CDR1 DFQATT and CDR2 SNEGSKA come from the germline V gene (reference sequence). The CDR3, as DNA: TGCAGTGCTAACAGGGATTCTCTCGAGCAGTACTTC. Translated: CSANRDSLEQYF.

This clonotype was seen at least ten times. CDR3 DNA sequence: TGTGCCAGCAGCTTGGTGGGTCGGGAGAACACTGAAGCTTTCTTT. Its translation: CASSLVGRENTEAFF. This chain links TRBV5-5 with TRBJ1-1; D gene ambiguous. Deletions cut 0 bases from V and 1 base from J, with 10 bases between. The CDR3 sequence is 15 residues long. CDR1 SGHKS and CDR2 YYEKEE come from the germline V gene (reference sequence).

This clonotype was counted many times. The rearrangement links TRBV5-1 to TRBJ2-1; TRBD2 matches at 8 bases. Germline CDR1 SGHRS, CDR2 YFSETQ. The CDR3 loop spans 16 amino acids. V dropped 4 bases and J dropped 6; count of bases not matched to a gene: 12. The CDR3 DNA sequence: TGCGCCAGCAGCCCCGAAGCGGGGGAGCTCTCCAATGAGCAGTTCTTC. This sequence encodes CASSPEAGELSNEQFF.

This clonotype was detected many times. This chain connects TRBV29-1 to TRBJ2-5; D gene uncertain. V was shortened by 4 bases and J by 2 bases, with 14 bases between the two germline ends. The CDR3 consists of 14 residues. Germline V gene sequence: CDR1 SQVTM, CDR2 ANQGSEA. CDR3 sequence: CSVVPRLEQETQYF. DNA for the CDR3: TGCAGCGTTGTACCCCGATTGGAACAAGAGACCCAGTACTTC.

The chain carries TRBV14 and TRBJ2-7; TRBD2 might be the D (5 bases). From germline, CDR1 is SGHDN and CDR2 FVKESK. Between the trimmed V and J ends, which lost 0 bases and 3 bases, there was a span of 6 bases. The CDR3 consists of 13 residues. The CDR3 here is CASSQDGGYEQYF. Here the CDR3 DNA reads TGTGCCAGCAGCCAAGACGGAGGCTACGAGCAGTACTTC.

Points on this clonotype: It may be a read error: a sequence one base away is much more abundant. J is TRBJ2-7 and V is TRBV30; 7 nucleotides align to TRBD2. V lost 6 bases and J lost 7; bases outside the gene matches: 18. The CDR3 covers 15 residues. CDR1 is GTSNPN, CDR2 SVGIG, per germline (reference sequence). CDR3 nucleotide sequence: TGTGCCTGCCGCAGCCTAGCGGAGCTAGGGAATGAGCAGTACTTC. This sequence encodes CACRSLAELGNEQYF.

The V and J genes are TRBV27 and TRBJ2-7, with 8 bases identical to TRBD2. The CDR3 contains 14 residues. CDR1 is MNHEY and CDR2 is SMNVEV in the germline V gene (reference sequence). V lost 6 bases to trimming and J lost 2 bases; unmatched junction nucleotides: 6. In nucleotides, the CDR3 is TGTGCCAGCAGGCCCCTAGCGGGTACCTACGAGCAGTACTTC. It is translated as CASRPLAGTYEQYF.

The chain recombines TRBV2 with TRBJ2-2; maybe TRBD1 (7 bases). Germline values: CDR1 SNHLY, CDR2 FYNNEI. This CDR3 is 15 amino acids long. V was trimmed by 8 bases and J by 1 base, leaving 14 bases between them. Here the CDR3 reads CASAVQGGNTGELFF. CDR3 DNA sequence: TGTGCCAGCGCCGTTCAGGGGGGGAACACCGGGGAGCTGTTTTTT.

DNA of the CDR3: TGCAGTGCTTCCCTAGCGGGAGGGCCCTACGGAGGCGAGCAGTACTTC. It is translated as CSASLAGGPYGGEQYF. The rearrangement joins TRBV20-1 to TRBJ2-7; TRBD2 matches at 12 bases. The length of the CDR3 is 16 residues. The germline gives CDR1 DFQATT, CDR2 SNEGSKA (reference sequence). Trimming cost V 5 bases and J 6 bases; bases outside gene matches: 14.

In its sample, this clonotype was seen many times. The chain recombines TRBV27 with TRBJ2-3, with a weak D call TRBD2 (5 bases). V was trimmed by 5 bases and J by 3 bases, leaving 15 bases between them. The CDR3 has 15 residues. Germline V CDR1 and CDR2: MNHEY, SMNVEV (reference sequence). The CDR3 protein is CASSIRGGRTDTQYF. The DNA for the CDR3 is TGTGCCAGCAGTATCCGGGGTGGTCGTACAGATACGCAGTATTTT.

As for this clonotype: A much larger clone is a single base away; this may be a read error. The chain has TRBV5-1 and TRBJ2-3; maybe TRBD1 (6 bases). The V and J ends lost 7 bases and 2 bases respectively, with 14 bases between them. CDR1 SGHRS and CDR2 YFSETQ come from the germline V gene. This CDR3 has 14 residues. CDR3 region: CASPRDTPTDTQYF. CDR3 coding DNA: TGCGCCAGCCCCCGGGACACCCCCACAGATACGCAGTATTTT.

A word on this clonotype: A single base separates this from a much larger clone, so it may be a read error. The V call is TRBV9, the J call TRBJ2-7; tentatively, D is TRBD2 (6 bases). The CDR3 is 14 amino acids. Germline V lookup: CDR1 SGDLS, CDR2 YYNGEE. CDR3: CACSVGGNSYEQYF. CDR3 nucleotides: TGTGCCTGCAGCGTAGGCGGGAATTCCTACGAGCAGTACTTC.

The table lists this clonotype with many counts. This chain uses TRBV10-3 with TRBJ2-7; D unclear. The CDR3 sequence is 13 residues long. V lost 2 bases to trimming and J lost 1 base, with 6 bases between them. Germline V CDR1 and CDR2: ENHRY, SYGVKD. The CDR3 is CAISEGPSYEQYF. Written as DNA, the CDR3 is TGTGCCATCAGTGAGGGACCGTCCTACGAGCAGTACTTC.

This clonotype was seen at least ten times. J is TRBJ2-2 and V is TRBV7-3, with unresolved D. V was shortened by 1 base and J by 0 bases, with 9 bases between the two germline ends. This CDR3 has 16 amino acids. Germline-derived CDR1 and CDR2 are SGHTA and FQGTGA. In DNA form, the CDR3 reads TGTGCCAGCAGCTTAAATTTCGGCACGAACACCGGGGAGCTGTTTTTT. It codes for CASSLNFGTNTGELFF.

This CDR3 is CSASRGSLGTGNTEAFF. The CDR3, as DNA: TGCAGTGCTAGTCGAGGTTCCTTGGGGACAGGCAACACTGAAGCTTTCTTT. The chain couples TRBV20-1 to TRBJ1-1, with 8 bases lining up with TRBD1. The CDR3 runs 17 residues. With 3 bases clipped from V and 2 bases from J, the junction kept 14 bases outside the gene matches. Germline-derived CDR1 and CDR2 are DFQATT and SNEGSKA (reference sequence).

The chain has TRBV27 and TRBJ1-5; D may be TRBD1 (6 bases). Germline V CDR1 and CDR2: MNHEY, SMNVEV (reference sequence). The CDR3 has 15 amino acids. V lost 6 bases to trimming and J lost 9 bases, with 21 bases between them. CDR3 region: CASRSDGKGVRPQHF. The CDR3, as DNA: TGTGCCAGCAGATCCGACGGAAAGGGGGTTCGGCCCCAGCATTTT.

This clonotype was counted many times. The V call is TRBV27, the J call TRBJ2-5, with D possibly matching TRBD1 (5 bases). V was cut by 3 bases and J by 5 bases, with 10 bases left in between. Germline V gives CDR1 MNHEY, CDR2 SMNVEV (reference sequence). This CDR3 is built from 13 residues. The CDR3 nucleotides read TGTGCCAGCAGTTTCGGGCAGGGTGAGACCCAGTACTTC. This encodes CASSFGQGETQYF.

This clonotype was seen repeatedly, ten times or more. The chain carries TRBV3-1 and TRBJ1-4; the D is unclear. The V end was cut by 5 bases, the J end by 0 bases, with 10 bases between. The CDR3 is 15 amino acids. The germline V gene has CDR1 LGHDT and CDR2 YNNKEL (reference sequence). This chain's CDR3 is CASSGQVATNEKLFF. DNA for the CDR3: TGTGCCAGCAGCGGTCAAGTTGCAACTAATGAAAAACTGTTTTTT.

To note about this clonotype: A much larger clone sits a single nucleotide away, making a read error possible. The chain has TRBV24-1 and TRBJ2-5; D gene unclear. The V gene lost 1 base and the J gene lost 11 bases, with 7 bases spanning the gap. Germline CDR1 KGHDR, CDR2 SFDVKD. The CDR3 is 11 residues long. CDR3 amino acids: CATSDFNEQYF. CDR3 in DNA: TGTGCCACCAGTGATTTTAATGAGCAGTACTTC.

The chain is built from TRBV7-2 and TRBJ2-1; a weak D match, TRBD2 (5 bases). Trimming cost V 1 base and J 6 bases, with 16 bases left between them. The length of the CDR3 is 16 residues. The germline gives CDR1 SGHTA, CDR2 FQGNSA. CDR3 protein: CASSLVHRADPNEQFF. The CDR3 DNA sequence: TGTGCCAGCAGCTTAGTCCACCGAGCGGATCCCAATGAGCAGTTCTTC.

This clonotype appeared many times. The chain uses TRBV29-1 and TRBJ2-1; D is ambiguous. CDR1 is SQVTM and CDR2 is ANQGSEA in the germline V gene. V lost 8 bases, J lost 0 bases, and 11 bases lay in between. The CDR3 spans 13 residues. The CDR3 sequence: CSIRKGSYNEQFF. As DNA, the CDR3 is TGCAGCATCCGGAAGGGCTCCTACAATGAGCAGTTCTTC.

In its sample, this clonotype was seen many times. This sequence joins TRBV7-2 and TRBJ2-1, with a tentative D call TRBD1 (6 bases). Looked up from germline, CDR1 is SGHTA and CDR2 is FQGNSA. The CDR3 loop spans 14 amino acids. V lost 5 bases and J 5 bases, leaving 13 bases between the germline ends. The chain's CDR3 is CASSRARQDNEQFF. The CDR3, as DNA: TGTGCCAGCAGCCGTGCCCGACAGGACAATGAGCAGTTCTTC.

J is TRBJ1-2 and V is TRBV9; 10 nucleotides align to TRBD1. CDR1 and CDR2 (germline): SGDLS, YYNGEE. After removal of 3 bases from V and 8 bases from J, the junction contained 7 bases not matched to a gene. The CDR3 is 14 residues long. The chain's CDR3 is CASSGTGGFGGYTF. The CDR3 DNA reads TGTGCCAGCAGCGGGACAGGGGGTTTCGGCGGCTACACCTTC. Drawing the rest from reference TRBV9 and TRBJ1-2, the complete variable domain is DSGVTQTPKHLITATGQRVTLRCSPRSGDLSVYWYQQSLDQGLQFLIQYYNGEERAKGNILERFSAQQFPDLHSELNLSSLELGDSALYFCASSGTGGFGGYTFGSGTRLTVV.

Ten or more counts support this clonotype. This chain joins TRBV3-1 and TRBJ2-3; D gene uncertain. Trimming shortened V by 0 bases and J by 2 bases, and 6 bases separated the two germline ends. The CDR3 covers 14 residues. Germline CDR1 and CDR2: LGHDT and YNNKEL (reference sequence). CDR3 nucleotide sequence: TGTGCCAGCAGCCAAGACCCTGACACAGATACGCAGTATTTT. Translated, it gives CASSQDPDTDTQYF.